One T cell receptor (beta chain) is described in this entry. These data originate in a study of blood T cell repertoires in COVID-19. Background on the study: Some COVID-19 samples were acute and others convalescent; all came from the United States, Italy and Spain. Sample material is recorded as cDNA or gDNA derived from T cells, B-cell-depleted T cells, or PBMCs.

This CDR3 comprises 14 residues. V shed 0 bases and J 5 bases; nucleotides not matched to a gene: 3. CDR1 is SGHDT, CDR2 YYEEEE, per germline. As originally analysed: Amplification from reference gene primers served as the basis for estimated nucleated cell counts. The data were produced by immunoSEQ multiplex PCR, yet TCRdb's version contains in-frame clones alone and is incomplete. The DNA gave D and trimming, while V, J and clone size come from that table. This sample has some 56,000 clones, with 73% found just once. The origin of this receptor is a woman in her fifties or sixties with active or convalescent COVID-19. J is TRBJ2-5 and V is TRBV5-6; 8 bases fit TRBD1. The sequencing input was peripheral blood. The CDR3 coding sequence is TGTGCCAGCAGCTTGGTGGACAGGGATGAGACCCAGTACTTC. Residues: CASSLVDRDETQYF.